The sequence of this TCR beta chain was determined in a study of blood T cell repertoires in COVID-19. As originally analysed: From reference gene primer amplification, estimates of nucleated cell counts were derived. Measured with immunoSEQ multiplex PCR; TCRdb has only the in-frame clones, and not every one. The V and J calls and clone size are taken from that table; D and trimming were inferred from the DNA. Found here are over 200,000 clones, 83% of them singletons; the top ten hold 2.5%. The V end was cut by 1 base, the J end by 6 bases, with 10 bases between. This CDR3 has 14 amino acids. Germline V gene lookup returns CDR1 LGHNA and CDR2 YSLEER.

The sequence came from a woman aged 40 to 50 with active or convalescent COVID-19. The sample comprised peripheral blood. The V call is TRBV4-3, the J call TRBJ1-5, with D perhaps matching TRBD1 (5 bases). The CDR3 sequence is CASSQGQQTQPQHF. DNA of the CDR3: TGCGCCAGCAGCCAAGGACAGCAAACTCAGCCCCAGCATTTT.